The entry that follows covers one T cell receptor beta chain sequence. Its antigen is not known. Germline V gene lookup returns CDR1 LGHNA and CDR2 YNFKEQ. V lost 1 base and J lost 3, with 3 bases in between. The length of the CDR3 is 13 residues. Time point given: baseline, week 1 (first vaccination visit). As for treatment: pre-vaccination baseline after standard-of-care therapy. Donors had new IDH1-mutant astrocytomas of WHO grade 3 or 4 (ATRX-lost). This entry is derived from a study of a mutant IDH1 vaccine in newly diagnosed glioma. Study information: Those enrolled had earlier been treated with radiotherapy, temozolomide, or both, mostly both.

Broader study findings: Whatever changes occurred in top peripheral T cell clonotypes seemed unrelated to pseudoprogression.

Clones were read by immunoSEQ multiplex PCR, and TCRdb kept only the in-frame ones, dropping some. The sample has about 67,000 clones, 65% to 85% seen once. The V and J genes are TRBV4-2 and TRBJ2-2; D remains ambiguous. The sequencing here drew on peripheral blood mononuclear cells (PBMCs), taken from a glioma patient treated with radiotherapy, temozolomide or both. The receptor was isolated from a woman between 18 and 29 years old with glioma. Some clones in this sample may be carry-over from other donors' samples. CDR3 residues: CASSQAYTGELFF. In nucleotides, the CDR3 is TGTGCCAGCAGCCAAGCCTACACCGGGGAGCTGTTTTTT.